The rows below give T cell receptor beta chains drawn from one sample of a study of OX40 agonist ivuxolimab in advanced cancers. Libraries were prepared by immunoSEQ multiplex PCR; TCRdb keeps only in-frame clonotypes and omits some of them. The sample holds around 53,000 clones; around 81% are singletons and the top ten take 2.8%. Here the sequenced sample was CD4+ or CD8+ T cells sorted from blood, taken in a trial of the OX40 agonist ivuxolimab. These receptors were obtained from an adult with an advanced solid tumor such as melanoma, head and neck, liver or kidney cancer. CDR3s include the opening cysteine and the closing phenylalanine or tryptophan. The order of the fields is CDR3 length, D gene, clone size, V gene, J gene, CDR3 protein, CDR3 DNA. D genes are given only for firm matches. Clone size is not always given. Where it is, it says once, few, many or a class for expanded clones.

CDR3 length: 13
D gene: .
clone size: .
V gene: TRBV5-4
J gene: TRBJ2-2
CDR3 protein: CASSFVTSGELFF
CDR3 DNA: TGTGCCAGCAGCTTCGTTACCTCCGGGGAGCTGTTTTTT

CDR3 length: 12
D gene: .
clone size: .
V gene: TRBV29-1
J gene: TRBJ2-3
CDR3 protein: CSVATEADTQYF
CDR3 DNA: TGCAGCGTTGCGACGGAAGCAGATACGCAGTATTTT

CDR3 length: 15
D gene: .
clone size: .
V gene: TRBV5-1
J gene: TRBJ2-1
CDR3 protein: CASRASESSYNEQFF
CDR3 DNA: TGCGCCAGCAGGGCTAGCGAGAGCTCCTACAATGAGCAGTTCTTC

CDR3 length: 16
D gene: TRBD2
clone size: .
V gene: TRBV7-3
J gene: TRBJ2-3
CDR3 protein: CASSYKSGEGTDTQYF
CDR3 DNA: TGTGCCAGCAGTTACAAAAGCGGGGAAGGGACAGATACGCAGTATTTT

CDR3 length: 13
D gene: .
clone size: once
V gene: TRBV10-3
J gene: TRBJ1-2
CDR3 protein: CAIRFGSNYGYTF
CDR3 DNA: TGTGCCATCAGATTCGGGTCGAACTATGGCTACACCTTC

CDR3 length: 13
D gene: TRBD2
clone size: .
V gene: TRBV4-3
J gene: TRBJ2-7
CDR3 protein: CASSQDREGEQYF
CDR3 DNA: TGCGCCAGCAGCCAAGACAGGGAGGGCGAGCAGTACTTC

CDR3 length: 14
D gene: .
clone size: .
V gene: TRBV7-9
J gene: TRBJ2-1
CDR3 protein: CASSPGPGYNEQFF
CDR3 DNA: TGTGCCAGCAGCCCAGGTCCTGGCTACAATGAGCAGTTCTTC

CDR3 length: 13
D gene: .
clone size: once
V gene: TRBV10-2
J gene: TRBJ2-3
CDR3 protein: CASSDYPPGPQYF
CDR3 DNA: TGCGCCAGCAGTGATTATCCCCCCGGGCCGCAGTATTTT

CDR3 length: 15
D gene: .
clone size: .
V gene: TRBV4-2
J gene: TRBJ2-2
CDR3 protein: CASSQESPLTGELFF
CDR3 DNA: TGTGCCAGCAGCCAAGAAAGTCCGCTCACCGGGGAGCTGTTTTTT

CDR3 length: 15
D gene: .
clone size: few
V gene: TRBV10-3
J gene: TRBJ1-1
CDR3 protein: CASDPDSPMNTEAFF
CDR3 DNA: TGTGCCAGTGATCCAGACAGTCCCATGAACACTGAAGCTTTCTTT

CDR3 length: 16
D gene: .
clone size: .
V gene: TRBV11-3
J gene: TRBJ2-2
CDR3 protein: CASSFSLEANTGELFF
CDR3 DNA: TGTGCCAGCAGCTTCTCTCTAGAGGCCAACACCGGGGAGCTGTTTTTT

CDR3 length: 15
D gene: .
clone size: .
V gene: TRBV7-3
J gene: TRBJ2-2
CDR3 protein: CASSPGTGNTGELFF
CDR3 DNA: TGTGCCAGCAGCCCAGGGACGGGGAACACCGGGGAGCTGTTTTTT

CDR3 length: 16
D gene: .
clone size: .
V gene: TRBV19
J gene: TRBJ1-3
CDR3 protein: CASSSGPGSSGNTIYF
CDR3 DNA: TGTGCCAGTAGTAGCGGGCCCGGGAGTTCTGGAAACACCATATATTTT

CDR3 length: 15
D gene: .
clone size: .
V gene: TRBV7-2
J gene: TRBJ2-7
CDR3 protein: CASSANWGGGYEQYF
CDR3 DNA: TGTGCCAGCAGCGCCAATTGGGGAGGCGGGTACGAGCAGTACTTC

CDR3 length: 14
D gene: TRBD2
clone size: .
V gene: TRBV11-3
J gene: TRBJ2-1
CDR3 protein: CASSLGLAGAPELF
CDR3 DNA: TGTGCCAGCAGCTTAGGGCTAGCGGGGGCACCGGAGCTCTTC

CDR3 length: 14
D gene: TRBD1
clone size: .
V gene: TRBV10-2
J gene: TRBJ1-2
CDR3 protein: CASSSGTANYGYTF
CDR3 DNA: TGCGCCAGCAGTTCCGGGACAGCTAACTATGGCTACACCTTC

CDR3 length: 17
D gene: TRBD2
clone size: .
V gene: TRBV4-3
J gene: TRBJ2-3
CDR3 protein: CASSQGPPGGGPDTQYF
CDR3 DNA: TGCGCCAGCAGCCAAGGTCCCCCCGGGGGGGGGCCAGATACGCAGTATTTT

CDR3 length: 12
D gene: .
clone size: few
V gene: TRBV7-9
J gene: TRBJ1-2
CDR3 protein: CASSRRGDGYTF
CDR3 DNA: TGTGCCAGCAGCCGACGTGGGGATGGCTACACCTTC

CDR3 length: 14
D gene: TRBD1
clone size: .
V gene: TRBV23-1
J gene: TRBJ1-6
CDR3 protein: CASSRDSRHSPLHF
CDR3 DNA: TGCGCCAGCAGTCGGGACAGTCGACATTCACCCCTCCACTTT

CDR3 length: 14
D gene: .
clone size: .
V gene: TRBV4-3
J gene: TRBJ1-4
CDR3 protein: CASSQEGGPAKLFF
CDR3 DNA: TGCGCCAGCAGCCAAGAGGGTGGGCCAGCGAAACTGTTTTTT

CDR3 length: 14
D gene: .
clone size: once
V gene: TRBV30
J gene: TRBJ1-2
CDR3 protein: CAWTPGGGNYGYTF
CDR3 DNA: TGTGCCTGGACCCCGGGAGGGGGTAACTATGGCTACACCTTC

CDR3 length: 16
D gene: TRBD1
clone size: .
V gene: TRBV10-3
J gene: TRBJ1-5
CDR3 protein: CAISEATGGGNQPQHF
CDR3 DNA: TGTGCCATCAGTGAGGCGACAGGGGGAGGAAATCAGCCCCAGCATTTT

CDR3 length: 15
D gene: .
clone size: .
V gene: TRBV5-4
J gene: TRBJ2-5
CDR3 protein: CASSLAGAVRETQYF
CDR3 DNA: TGTGCCAGCAGCTTGGCAGGGGCCGTGAGGGAGACCCAGTACTTC

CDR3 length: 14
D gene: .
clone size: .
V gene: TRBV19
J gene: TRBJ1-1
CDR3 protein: CASSSNIYNTEAFF
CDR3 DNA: TGTGCCAGTAGTAGTAACATATATAACACTGAAGCTTTCTTT

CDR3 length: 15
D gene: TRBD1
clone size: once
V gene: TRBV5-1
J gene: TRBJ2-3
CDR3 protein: CASSFTGQGTDTQYF
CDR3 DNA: TGCGCCAGCAGCTTCACGGGACAGGGGACAGATACGCAGTATTTT

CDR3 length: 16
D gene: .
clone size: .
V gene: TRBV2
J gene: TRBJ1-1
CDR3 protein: CASSEAPAVMNTEAFF
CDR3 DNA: TGTGCCAGCAGTGAGGCCCCGGCGGTCATGAACACTGAAGCTTTCTTT

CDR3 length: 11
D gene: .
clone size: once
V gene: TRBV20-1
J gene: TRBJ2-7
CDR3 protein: CSAVQDYEQYF
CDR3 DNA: TGCAGTGCTGTGCAGGACTACGAGCAGTACTTC

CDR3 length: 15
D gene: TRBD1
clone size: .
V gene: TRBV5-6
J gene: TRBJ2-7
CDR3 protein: CASNHWDRPRSEQYF
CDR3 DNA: TGTGCCAGCAACCACTGGGACAGACCTAGGAGCGAGCAGTACTTC

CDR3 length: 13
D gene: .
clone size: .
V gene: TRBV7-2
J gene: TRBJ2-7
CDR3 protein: CASSERSPREQYF
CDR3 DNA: TGTGCCAGCAGCGAGAGATCCCCCAGGGAGCAGTACTTC

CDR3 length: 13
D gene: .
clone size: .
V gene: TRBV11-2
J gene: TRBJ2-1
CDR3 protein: CASNIFTSNEQFF
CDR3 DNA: TGTGCCAGCAACATTTTCACCTCCAATGAGCAGTTCTTC

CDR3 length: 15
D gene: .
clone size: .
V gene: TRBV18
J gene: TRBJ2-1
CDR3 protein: CASSPPRPTYNEQFF
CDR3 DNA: TGTGCCAGCTCACCACCCCGGCCAACCTACAATGAGCAGTTCTTC

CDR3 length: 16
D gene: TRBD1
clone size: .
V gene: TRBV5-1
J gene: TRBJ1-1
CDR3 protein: CASSLQGARRNTEAFF
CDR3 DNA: TGCGCCAGCAGCTTACAGGGGGCTCGTAGGAACACTGAAGCTTTCTTT

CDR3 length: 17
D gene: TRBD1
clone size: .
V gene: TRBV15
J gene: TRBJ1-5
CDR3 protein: CATSRIWTGGFNQPQHF
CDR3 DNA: TGTGCCACCAGCAGGATATGGACAGGGGGATTCAATCAGCCCCAGCATTTT

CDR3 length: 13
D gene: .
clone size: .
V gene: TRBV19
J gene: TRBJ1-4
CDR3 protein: CASSTTTNEKLFF
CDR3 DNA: TGTGCCAGTAGTACGACAACTAATGAAAAACTGTTTTTT

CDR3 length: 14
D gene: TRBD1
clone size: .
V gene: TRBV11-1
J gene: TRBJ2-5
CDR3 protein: CASSLVRGRETQYF
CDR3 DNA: TGTGCCAGCAGCTTAGTCAGGGGGAGAGAGACCCAGTACTTC

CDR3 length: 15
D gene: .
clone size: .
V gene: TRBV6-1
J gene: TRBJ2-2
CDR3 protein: CASSELQGPTGELFF
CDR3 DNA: TGTGCCAGCAGTGAGTTACAGGGTCCCACCGGGGAGCTGTTTTTT

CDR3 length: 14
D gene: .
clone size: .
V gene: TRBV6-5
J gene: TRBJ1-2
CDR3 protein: CASSYAGQSYGYTF
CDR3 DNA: TGTGCCAGCAGTTACGCGGGCCAGAGCTATGGCTACACCTTC

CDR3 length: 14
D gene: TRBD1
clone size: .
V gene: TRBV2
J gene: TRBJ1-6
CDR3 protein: CASSWGDRSSPLHF
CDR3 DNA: TGTGCCAGCAGTTGGGGGGACAGGTCTTCACCCCTCCACTTT

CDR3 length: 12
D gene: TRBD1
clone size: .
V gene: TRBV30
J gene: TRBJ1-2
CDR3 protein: CAWSRDRGVYTF
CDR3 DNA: TGTGCCTGGAGCCGGGACAGGGGAGTCTACACCTTC

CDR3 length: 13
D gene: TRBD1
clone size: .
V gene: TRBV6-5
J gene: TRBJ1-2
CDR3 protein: CASSPPGGYGYTF
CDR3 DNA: TGTGCCAGCAGCCCCCCAGGGGGCTATGGCTACACCTTC

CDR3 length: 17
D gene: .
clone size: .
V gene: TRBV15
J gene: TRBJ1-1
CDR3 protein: CATSRGGWIAGGTEAFF
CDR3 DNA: TGTGCCACCAGCAGAGGAGGGTGGATTGCCGGGGGCACTGAAGCTTTCTTT

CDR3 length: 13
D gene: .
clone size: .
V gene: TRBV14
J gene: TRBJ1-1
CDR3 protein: CASSLVGGTEAFF
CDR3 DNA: TGTGCCAGCAGCCTTGTAGGGGGCACTGAAGCTTTCTTT

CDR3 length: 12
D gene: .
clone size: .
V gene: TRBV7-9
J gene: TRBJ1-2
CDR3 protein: CASSKGTYGYTF
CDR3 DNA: TGTGCCAGCAGTAAGGGGACCTATGGCTACACCTTC

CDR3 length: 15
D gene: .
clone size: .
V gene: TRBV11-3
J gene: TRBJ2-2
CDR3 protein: CASSPSGGDTGELFF
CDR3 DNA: TGTGCCAGCAGCCCCAGCGGAGGGGACACCGGGGAGCTGTTTTTT

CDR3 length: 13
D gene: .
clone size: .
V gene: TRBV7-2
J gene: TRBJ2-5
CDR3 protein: CASRRHFGETQYF
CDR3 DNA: TGTGCCAGCAGAAGGCATTTTGGGGAGACCCAGTACTTC

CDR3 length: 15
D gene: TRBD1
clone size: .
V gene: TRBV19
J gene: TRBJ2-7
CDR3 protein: CASSPRTGTTYEQYF
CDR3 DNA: TGTGCCAGTAGTCCACGGACAGGGACCACCTACGAGCAGTACTTC

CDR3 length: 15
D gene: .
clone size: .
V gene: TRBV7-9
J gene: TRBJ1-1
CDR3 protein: CASSLEGSRNTEAFF
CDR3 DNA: TGTGCCAGCAGCTTAGAGGGCAGCAGGAACACTGAAGCTTTCTTT

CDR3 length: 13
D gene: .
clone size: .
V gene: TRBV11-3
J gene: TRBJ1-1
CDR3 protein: CASSLVPNTEAFF
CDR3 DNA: TGTGCCAGCAGCTTAGTTCCAAACACTGAAGCTTTCTTT

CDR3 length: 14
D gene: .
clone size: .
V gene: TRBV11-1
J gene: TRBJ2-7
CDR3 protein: CASSPLSRSYEQYF
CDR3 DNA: TGTGCCAGCAGCCCTCTGAGCCGTTCCTACGAGCAGTACTTC

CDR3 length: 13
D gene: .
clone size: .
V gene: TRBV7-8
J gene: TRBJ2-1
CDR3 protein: CASSLRQLNEQFF
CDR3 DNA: TGTGCCAGCAGCTTACGCCAGCTCAATGAGCAGTTCTTC

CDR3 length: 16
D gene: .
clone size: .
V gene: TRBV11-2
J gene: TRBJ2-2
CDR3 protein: CASSSRWASESGELFF
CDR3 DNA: TGTGCCAGCAGCTCTCGGTGGGCTAGTGAGTCCGGGGAGCTGTTTTTT

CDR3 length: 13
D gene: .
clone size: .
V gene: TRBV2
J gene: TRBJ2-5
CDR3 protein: CALNREMGETQYF
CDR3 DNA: TGTGCCCTAAACAGGGAGATGGGAGAGACCCAGTACTTC

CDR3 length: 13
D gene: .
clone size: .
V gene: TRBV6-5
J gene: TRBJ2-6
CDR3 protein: CASRGAGANVLTF
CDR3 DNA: TGTGCCAGCAGGGGGGCTGGGGCCAACGTCCTGACTTTC

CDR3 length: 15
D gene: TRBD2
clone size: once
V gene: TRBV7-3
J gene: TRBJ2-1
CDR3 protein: CASSASGGAFDEQFF
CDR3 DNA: TGTGCCAGCAGCGCGAGCGGGGGGGCCTTTGATGAGCAGTTCTTC

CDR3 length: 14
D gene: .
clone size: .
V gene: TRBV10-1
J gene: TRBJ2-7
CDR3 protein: CASSSAAHSYEQYF
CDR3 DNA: TGCGCCAGCAGCAGCGCCGCACACTCCTACGAGCAGTACTTC

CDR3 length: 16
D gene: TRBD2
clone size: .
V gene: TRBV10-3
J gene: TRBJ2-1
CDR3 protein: CAITETSGSSYNEQFF
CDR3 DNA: TGTGCCATCACAGAGACTAGCGGGAGCTCCTACAATGAGCAGTTCTTC

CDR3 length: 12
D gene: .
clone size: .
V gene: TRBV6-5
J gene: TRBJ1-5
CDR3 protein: CASSQDWGPQHF
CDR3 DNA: TGTGCCAGCAGTCAAGACTGGGGGCCCCAGCATTTT

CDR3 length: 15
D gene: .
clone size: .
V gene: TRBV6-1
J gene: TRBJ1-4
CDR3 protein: CASSELTLPNEKLFF
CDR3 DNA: TGTGCCAGCAGTGAACTGACACTTCCTAATGAAAAACTGTTTTTT

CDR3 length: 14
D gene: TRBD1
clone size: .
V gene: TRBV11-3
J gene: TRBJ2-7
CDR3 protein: CASSPRGQPYEQYF
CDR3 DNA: TGTGCCAGCAGTCCCCGGGGACAGCCCTACGAGCAGTACTTC

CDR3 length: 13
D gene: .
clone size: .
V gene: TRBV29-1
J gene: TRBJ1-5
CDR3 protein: CSVKERGNQPQHF
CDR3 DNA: TGCAGCGTTAAGGAGAGGGGCAATCAGCCCCAGCATTTT